Included here is one TCR beta chain sequence, with context. In the authors' methods: ImmunoSEQ output lacked quality scores and full-length reads, limiting matched filtering. The method was immunoSEQ multiplex PCR; TCRdb's version includes in-frame clones alone and lacks a portion of them. From that table come the V and J calls and clone size; the DNA was used to work out D and trimming. The sample consists of around 700,000 clones, about two thirds of them appearing once. The CDR3 has 15 residues. The V and J ends lost 6 bases and 4 bases respectively, with 19 bases between them. The germline V gene has CDR1 SNHLY and CDR2 FYNNEI. This specimen comes from a study of shared clonotypes between healthy human individuals.

This receptor was identified in a woman in her twenties or thirties in good health. Material for sequencing was memory CD4+ T cells sorted from blood. The subset was: CD45RA-negative fraction. The chain uses TRBV2 and TRBJ2-7, with D possibly TRBD2 on 6 matching bases. The CDR3 region is CASRNPGLRTYEQYF. In nucleotides, the CDR3 is TGTGCCAGCAGAAATCCGGGACTCAGAACTTACGAGCAGTACTTC.